The 3 T cell receptor beta chains reported below all come from one sample, sequenced in a study of identical twins. A single record per CDR3 protein comes from TCRdb applying MiXCR to the 5' RACE reads. The sample yields hundreds of thousands of distinct CDR3 sequences, 21% seen once. This sample was shared with a second study, whose subject was T cells expressing NK-cell markers.

The sample consisted of PBMCs. The receptors here all came from a woman younger than 35 in good health.

The rearrangement uses TRBV24-1 and TRBJ2-1, with 8 nucleotides matching TRBD1. Germline loops: CDR1 KGHDR, CDR2 SFDVKD. Trimming took 3 bases from V and 10 from J; bases not matched to a gene: 7. The CDR3 spans 14 residues. The CDR3 DNA is TGTGCCACCAGTGATAGCGGACAGGGTCGGGAGCAGTTCTTC. Protein: CATSDSGQGREQFF.

The chain couples TRBV12-3 or TRBV12-4 to TRBJ1-1; TRBD1 aligns across 9 bases. V shed 8 bases and J 1 base; nucleotides not matched to a gene: 8. This CDR3 contains 15 residues. The CDR3 region is CASRPGQGWNTEAFF. The CDR3 DNA reads TGTGCCAGCCGACCGGGACAGGGCTGGAACACTGAAGCTTTCTTT.

With respect to this clonotype: Without the conserved terminal phenylalanine or tryptophan, this CDR3 likely stems from a read error. The chain joins TRBV6-2 or TRBV6-3 to TRBJ2-1, with TRBD1 identical over 8 bases. The CDR3 runs 14 residues. Trimming cost V 5 bases and J 1 base; bases outside gene matches: 1. Germline-derived CDR1 and CDR2 are MNHEY and SVGEGT. This chain's CDR3 is CASSTGGSYNEQFY. The CDR3 DNA follows: TGTGCCAGCAGTACAGGGGGGTCCTACAATGAGCAGTTCTAC.